This T cell receptor (beta chain) was obtained from a study of shared clonotypes between healthy human individuals. Germline V lookup: CDR1 SQVTM, CDR2 ANQGSEA. This CDR3 spans 12 amino acids. The V end lost 4 bases, the J end lost 3 bases, and 9 bases lay between the germline ends. Libraries were prepared by immunoSEQ multiplex PCR; TCRdb keeps only in-frame clonotypes and omits some of them. The sample includes 730,000 or so clones, less than 80% seen only once; the top ten take 1.8%. Specimen: memory CD4+ T cells sorted from blood. Noted subset: CD45RA-negative fraction. This TCR was sampled from a woman aged 25-40 years in good health. The chain links TRBV29-1 to TRBJ1-1; maybe TRBD1 (5 bases). CDR3 nucleotide sequence: TGCAGCGTTGGGGGCCTGGACACTGAAGCTTTCTTT. Translating gives CSVGGLDTEAFF.